This T cell receptor (beta chain) was observed in a study of neurological immune-mediated disorders. A total of 2 million PBMCs stored at -80 degrees C provided the unsorted libraries. This clonotype was observed once. A clone one base away is much larger, so this may be a read error. CDR1 and CDR2 (germline): DFQATT, SNEGSKA (reference sequence). The CDR3 consists of 15 residues. Template-switch 5'RACE cDNA synthesis added a 10-nucleotide unique molecular identifier. MiXCR, run by TCRdb on the 5' RACE reads, gives a single entry per CDR3 protein. The sample includes about 78,000 distinct CDR3 sequences, 4.5% to 6.5% of them seen just once.

This TCR came from a woman aged 25 to 45 with multiple sclerosis. The source material was PBMCs. The chain uses TRBV20-1 and TRBJ1-6, with D tentatively TRBD1 (5 bases). Here the CDR3 reads CSAKLQGRGNSHLHF. CDR3 sequence (DNA): TGCAGTGCCAAACTCCAGGGAAGGGGAAATTCACACCTCCACTTT.